Listed here is a single T cell receptor (beta chain). Its antigen is not known. Libraries were prepared by immunoSEQ multiplex PCR; TCRdb keeps only in-frame clonotypes and omits some of them. The profile shows tens of thousands of clones, about 86% of them singletons. This record belongs to a study of T cell responses to AZD1222 COVID-19 vaccine. Study-wide results and caveats: Targeting of unmutated variant regions was reportedly seen in nearly half of spike-specific TCRs. Dominant at 160-218 and 743-854, vaccine-associated CD4 TCRs also spanned spike. Baseline seropositivity characterized only a handful of AZD1222 recipients.

The V gene lost 3 bases and the J gene lost 2 bases, with 13 bases spanning the gap. The CDR3 runs 15 residues. CDR1 is MNHNY, CDR2 SVGAGI, per germline (reference sequence). This chain connects TRBV6-6 to TRBJ2-5, with D perhaps TRBD2 (5 bases). The sample here was peripheral blood, taken on day 0 of AZD1222 vaccination. The TCR sequence derives from an adult in good health. The CDR3 DNA reads TGTGCCAGCAGTTATGCACCGGGGTTGCAAGAGACCCAGTACTTC. Amino acid sequence: CASSYAPGLQETQYF.